This section outlines one T cell receptor (beta chain) sequence together with its context. The antigen this receptor binds is unknown. Base qualities are not provided; no much larger clone lies one nucleotide away. The data originate from a study of control samples from healthy donors and cancer patients (TCRdb year 2020). As encoded in the germline V gene, CDR1 is SGHTA while CDR2 is FQGNSA. Including the terminal cysteine and phenylalanine, the CDR3 comprises 15 residues. The DNA shown is the 45-base CDR3, in frame from base 1. From V the trimming removes 6 bases and from J it removes 6 bases, while the gene matches leave 9 bases of the junction unaccounted for. Libraries were made using the immunoSEQ multiplex PCR assay. The table was pulled from immuneACCESS by TCRdb, which kept in-frame rearrangements only. Such tables lose some clones; where checked, under half of the loss comes from unresolved V genes, and the rest has no known cause. A total of around 140,000 clones appear in this sample, 80% to 95% of them only once. The ten most abundant clones make up about 2.2% of the sample.

Sequencing used blood. The TCR was taken from a woman aged 45 to 65 in good health. This sequence uses TRBV7-2 and TRBJ1-2; TRBD1 fits 11 bases in the junction. The DNA sequence is TGTGCCAGCAGTTCTCCCTGGGACAGGGGGGATGGCTACACCTTC. It translates as CASSSPWDRGDGYTF.